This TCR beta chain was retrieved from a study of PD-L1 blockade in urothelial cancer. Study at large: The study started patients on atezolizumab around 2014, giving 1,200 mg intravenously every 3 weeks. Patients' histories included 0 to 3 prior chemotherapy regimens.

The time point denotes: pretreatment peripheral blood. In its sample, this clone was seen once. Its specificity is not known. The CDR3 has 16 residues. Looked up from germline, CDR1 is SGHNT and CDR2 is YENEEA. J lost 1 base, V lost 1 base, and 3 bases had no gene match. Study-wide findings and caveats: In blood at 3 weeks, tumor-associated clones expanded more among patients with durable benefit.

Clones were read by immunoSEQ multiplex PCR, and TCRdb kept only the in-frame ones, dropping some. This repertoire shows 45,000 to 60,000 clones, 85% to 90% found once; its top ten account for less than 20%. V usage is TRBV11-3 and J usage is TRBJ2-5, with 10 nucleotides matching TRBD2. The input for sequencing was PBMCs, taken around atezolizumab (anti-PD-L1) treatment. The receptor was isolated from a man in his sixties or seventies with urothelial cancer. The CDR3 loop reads CASSLGASGGQETQYF. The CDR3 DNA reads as TGTGCCAGCAGCTTAGGGGCTAGCGGGGGCCAAGAGACCCAGTACTTC.